The clone carrying this T cell receptor beta chain was counted a few times. This sample stems from a study of cytomegalovirus exposure and HLA in healthy donors. Researchers ran the PCR with 60 Vbeta and 13 Jbeta primers. Sequencing used immunoSEQ multiplex PCR; TCRdb keeps in-frame clones, though not all of them. The data show over 200,000 clones, roughly 80% seen once. From germline, CDR1 is SNHLY and CDR2 FYNNEI. Trimming took off 4 bases at V and 7 bases at J, with 7 bases between the two ends. CDR3 size: 11 residues. The chain uses TRBV2 and TRBJ1-1, with D tentatively TRBD1 (5 bases). The sample taken for sequencing was PBMCs. The TCR originated in a male donor in good health and CMV-seronegative. The chain's CDR3 is CASSAQGEAFF. CDR3 sequence (DNA): TGTGCCAGCAGTGCCCAGGGTGAAGCTTTCTTT.